This passage covers 13 T cell receptor beta chains from one sample sequenced in a study of cytomegalovirus exposure and HLA in healthy donors. Vbeta (60) and Jbeta (13) primers were used in the PCR. Sequenced by immunoSEQ multiplex PCR; TCRdb stores in-frame clones only, minus some. The sample contains more than 95,000 clones, around 80% of which appear only once. What was sequenced was PBMCs. The source is a woman aged 18-35 years in good health and CMV-seropositive.

V and J are TRBV4-1 and TRBJ2-5; possible D gene TRBD2, 6 bases. The V and J ends lost 0 bases and 2 bases respectively, with 13 bases between them. CDR1 is MGHRA and CDR2 is YSYEKL in the germline V gene. The CDR3 extends over 16 amino acids. The CDR3 here is CASSQEGLAFQETQYF. DNA for the CDR3: TGCGCCAGCAGCCAAGAAGGGCTAGCGTTTCAAGAGACCCAGTACTTC.

This chain connects TRBV5-1 to TRBJ2-3; 13 nucleotides match TRBD2. Germline trimming cut 4 bases from V and 2 bases from J; bases unmatched to any gene: 10. This CDR3 has 18 amino acids. Germline V gene data show CDR1 as SGHRS and CDR2 as YFSETQ. For the CDR3, the DNA is TGCGCCAGCAGCAAGGGACTAGCGGGAAGTTTCCCCACAGATACGCAGTATTTT. Protein: CASSKGLAGSFPTDTQYF.

This chain links TRBV28 with TRBJ2-1, with TRBD2 matching over 12 bases. CDR1 and CDR2 from the germline V gene are MDHEN and SYDVKM. With V trimmed by 3 bases and J by 8 bases, 5 bases remained unmatched. The CDR3 is 15 residues long. The chain's CDR3 is CASSFFLAGGDEQFF. The CDR3 coding sequence is TGTGCCAGCAGTTTCTTTCTAGCGGGAGGGGATGAGCAGTTCTTC.

The rearrangement links TRBV5-6 to TRBJ1-2, with unresolved D. Germline V gene sequence: CDR1 SGHDT, CDR2 YYEEEE. This CDR3 is 13 amino acids long. V was shortened by 0 bases and J by 5 bases, with 8 bases between the two germline ends. Here the CDR3 DNA reads TGTGCCAGCAGCTTGGAGGCGGCGTATGGCTACACCTTC. This encodes CASSLEAAYGYTF.

This rearrangement joins TRBV11-3 to TRBJ2-5; 7 bases agree with TRBD1. Germline CDR1 and CDR2: SGHNT and YENEEA. The trim removed 4 bases at V and 1 base at J, leaving 6 bases unmatched. The CDR3 is 15 residues long. This CDR3 reads CASSSYDRAQETQYF. DNA of the CDR3: TGTGCCAGCAGCTCCTACGACAGGGCCCAAGAGACCCAGTACTTC.

The chain is built from TRBV28 and TRBJ1-5; TRBD1 matches at 7 bases. Germline V gives CDR1 MDHEN, CDR2 SYDVKM. J gave up 3 bases and V 3 bases, and 5 bases lay outside the gene matches. CDR3 length: 15 residues. The CDR3, as DNA: TGTGCCAGCAGTTTTCTGACAGGGACCAATCAGCCCCAGCATTTT. Amino acids: CASSFLTGTNQPQHF.

The genes are TRBV28 and TRBJ1-2; 8 nucleotides agree with TRBD1. Germline V CDR1 and CDR2: MDHEN, SYDVKM. The CDR3 totals 14 residues. V was pared by 4 bases and J by 4 bases, with 5 bases of the junction left unmatched. CDR3 region: CASSSAGTGYGYTF. The CDR3 region has the DNA TGTGCCAGCAGTTCCGCCGGGACAGGCTATGGCTACACCTTC.

The CDR3 spells CASNRLVSSYEQYF. CDR3 DNA: TGTGCCAGCAACCGACTAGTCAGCTCCTACGAGCAGTACTTC. The rearrangement links TRBV7-2 to TRBJ2-7; D may be TRBD2 (6 bases). The CDR3 is 14 residues long. Germline V gene sequence: CDR1 SGHTA, CDR2 FQGNSA. V shed 7 bases and J shed 0 bases, with 13 bases lying between them.

This chain links TRBV2 with TRBJ1-5; D is perhaps TRBD1 (6 bases). The germline V and J ends were trimmed by 8 bases and 3 bases, with 17 bases remaining between them. CDR1 is SNHLY, CDR2 FYNNEI, per germline. There are 15 residues in the CDR3. CDR3 region: CASRTGPFANQPQHF. CDR3 DNA: TGTGCCAGCCGTACAGGGCCATTTGCCAATCAGCCCCAGCATTTT.

V and J are TRBV2 and TRBJ1-5; D gene ambiguous. The germline V and J ends were trimmed by 4 bases and 6 bases, with 13 bases remaining between them. CDR3 size: 14 residues. Germline V gives CDR1 SNHLY, CDR2 FYNNEI. Here the CDR3 DNA reads TGTGCCAGCAGTGTAGGACTGGGCGGTCAGCCCCAGCATTTT. As protein: CASSVGLGGQPQHF.

This rearrangement joins TRBV13 to TRBJ2-2, with a weak D call TRBD2 (5 bases). V was trimmed by 7 bases and J by 6 bases, leaving 9 bases between them. CDR1 PRHDT and CDR2 FYEKMQ come from the germline V gene (reference sequence). The CDR3 consists of 12 residues. CDR3 residues: CASNRGPGELFF. The CDR3 nucleotides read TGTGCCAGCAACCGGGGTCCCGGGGAGCTGTTTTTT.

The chain links TRBV10-3 to TRBJ1-4, with 9 bases identical to TRBD1. Looked up from germline, CDR1 is ENHRY and CDR2 is SYGVKD. This CDR3 contains 15 residues. Losses at the gene ends were 6 bases for V and 3 bases for J; bases not matched to a gene: 5. The DNA for the CDR3 is TGTGCCATCAGCGGGACAGGGACCCCTAATGAAAAACTGTTTTTT. It is translated as CAISGTGTPNEKLFF.

The rearrangement uses TRBV29-1 and TRBJ1-1; D uncertain. V gave up 3 bases and J gave up 0 bases, with 8 bases separating them. The CDR3 is 13 residues long. The germline V gene encodes CDR1 SQVTM and CDR2 ANQGSEA. CDR3 sequence: CSVDSGMNTEAFF. Written as DNA, the CDR3 is TGCAGCGTTGATTCCGGTATGAACACTGAAGCTTTCTTT.